Shown below are 8 T cell receptor beta chains from a single sample sequenced in a study of CD8 T cell repertoires and HIV-1 epitope variants (dated by TCRdb to the early 2020s). The receptor library was made with the immunoSEQ multiplex PCR assay. TCRdb re-hosts the immuneACCESS table, in-frame sequences only. Its copies lack some clones; in the studies checked, an unresolved V gene accounts for under half of them, and the cause for the rest is not known. Recorded for this sample are 90,000 or so clones; approximately 70% of them occurred a single time. In total, the top ten clones hold about 26% of the sample. Sequencing was performed on uncultured baseline CD8+ T cells from peripheral blood mononuclear cells (PBMCs). These receptors came from a male donor with HIV.

The chain couples TRBV5-1 to TRBJ2-7; D gene ambiguous. V lost 3 bases and J lost 3, with 13 bases in between. Per the germline V gene, CDR1 is SGHRS and CDR2 is YFSETQ. The CDR3 has 14 amino acids. CDR3 loop: CASSSGLPDYEQYF. Written as DNA, the CDR3 is TGCGCCAGCAGCTCGGGCCTTCCTGACTACGAGCAGTACTTC.

Written as DNA, the CDR3 is TGTGCCAGCAAGAAGGGCCCAGAGAACACTGAAGCTTTCTTT. This encodes CASKKGPENTEAFF. The chain combines TRBV6-1 with TRBJ1-1, with D unclear. The V gene lost 7 bases and the J gene lost 1 base, with 13 bases spanning the gap. Germline lookup yields CDR1 MNHNS and CDR2 SASEGT. This CDR3 is 14 amino acids long.

The J gene is TRBJ2-7, the V gene TRBV6-5; D unresolved. The CDR3 runs 15 residues. Deletions cut 0 bases from V and 1 base from J, with 10 bases between. CDR1 is MNHEY and CDR2 is SVGAGI in the germline V gene. CDR3 sequence (DNA): TGTGCCAGCAGTTACTCTCGGGCCTCTTCCTACGAGCAGTACTTC. Protein product: CASSYSRASSYEQYF.

This sequence joins TRBV9 and TRBJ2-7, with TRBD2 identical over 9 bases. CDR3 length: 16 amino acids. Germline V gives CDR1 SGDLS, CDR2 YYNGEE. Germline trimming cut 4 bases from V and 2 bases from J; bases unmatched to any gene: 10. CDR3 protein: CASSRYIAGVAYEQYF. In DNA form, the CDR3 reads TGTGCCAGCAGCAGATATATAGCGGGGGTAGCCTACGAGCAGTACTTC.

The table lists this clone with a count of one. The rearrangement uses TRBV28 and TRBJ2-1; no clear D. Germline V lookup: CDR1 MDHEN, CDR2 SYDVKM. Trimming removed 5 bases at V and 0 bases at J, with 11 bases between. The CDR3 consists of 15 residues. CDR3 DNA sequence: TGTGCCAGCAGTATCGACGGCAGCTCCTACAATGAGCAGTTCTTC. Translation gives CASSIDGSSYNEQFF.

This chain connects TRBV5-1 to TRBJ2-5; no definite D call. Trimming shortened V by 0 bases and J by 2 bases, and 17 bases separated the two germline ends. Germline V gene lookup returns CDR1 SGHRS and CDR2 YFSETQ. The CDR3 is 17 residues long. CDR3 nucleotide sequence: TGCGCCAGCAGCTTGGGAATCGGTTGGGCAGAACAAGAGACCCAGTACTTC. The encoded protein is CASSLGIGWAEQETQYF.

The chain combines TRBV27 with TRBJ2-7; 13 nucleotides line up with TRBD2. Germline CDR1 MNHEY, CDR2 SMNVEV (reference sequence). The trim removed 4 bases at V and 3 bases at J, leaving 6 bases unmatched. The CDR3 sequence is 16 residues long. CDR3 nucleotides: TGTGCCAGCAGTTCCACCCGGACTAGCGGGGGCTACGAGCAGTACTTC. Protein: CASSSTRTSGGYEQYF.

The genes are TRBV9 and TRBJ2-6; 9 bases line up with TRBD1. After removal of 3 bases from V and 4 bases from J, the junction contained 14 bases not matched to a gene. Germline values: CDR1 SGDLS, CDR2 YYNGEE. The CDR3 length is 19 residues. Written as DNA, the CDR3 is TGTGCCAGCAGCGCCTTGGGACAGGGATCCTATCTGGGGGCCAACGTCCTGACTTTC. Translation gives CASSALGQGSYLGANVLTF. Drawing the rest from reference TRBV9 and TRBJ2-6, the complete variable domain is DSGVTQTPKHLITATGQRVTLRCSPRSGDLSVYWYQQSLDQGLQFLIQYYNGEERAKGNILERFSAQQFPDLHSELNLSSLELGDSALYFCASSALGQGSYLGANVLTFGAGSRLTVL.